This TCR beta chain originates from a study of blood T cell repertoires in COVID-19. About the research overall: Samples of COVID-19 (acute and convalescent) were obtained from the United States, Italy and Spain.

Original processing notes: Scientists estimated how many nucleated cells there were by amplifying reference gene primers. The data were produced by immunoSEQ multiplex PCR, yet TCRdb's version contains in-frame clones alone and is incomplete. The V and J calls and clone size were taken over from that table, and D and trimming were inferred from the DNA. The sample holds approximately 400,000 clones; around 92% are singletons and the top ten take around 1.3%. CDR1 and CDR2 (germline): MGHRA, YSYEKL. The CDR3 has 18 amino acids. The V end lost 4 bases, the J end lost 0 bases, and 19 bases lay between the germline ends.

The specimen was peripheral blood. The sequence derives from a man aged 35 to 55 with acute or convalescent COVID-19. V and J are TRBV4-1 and TRBJ1-3; TRBD1 is a possible D gene (5 bases). As DNA, the CDR3 is TGCGCCAGCAGCCTCAGGAGGGACCCCCAACGCTCTGGAAACACCATATATTTT. Amino acids: CASSLRRDPQRSGNTIYF.